This TCR beta chain was identified in a study of T cells in localized non-small cell lung cancer. Overall study findings and caveats: Longer overall survival associated with higher blood T cell density; shorter survival with higher adjacent-lung clonality. The study detected a median 57 of the top 100 tumor clones in adjacent lung.

The data were produced by immunoSEQ multiplex PCR, yet TCRdb's version contains in-frame clones alone and is incomplete. This table holds around 78,000 clones, about 84% found once. Germline V gene sequence: CDR1 SGDLS, CDR2 YYNGEE. The CDR3 is 15 amino acids. V lost 2 bases and J 5 bases, leaving 14 bases between the germline ends. This clone came up once. Its antigen is currently unknown. V is TRBV9 and J is TRBJ2-4; D may be TRBD1 (5 bases). The sequencing used peripheral blood, collected before any cancer treatment. The TCR comes from a female donor aged 60 or older with stage I lung adenocarcinoma. The CDR3 bases are TGTGCCAGCAGCGTTGGTGCCCTGGGGCAAAACATTCAGTACTTC. Protein: CASSVGALGQNIQYF.